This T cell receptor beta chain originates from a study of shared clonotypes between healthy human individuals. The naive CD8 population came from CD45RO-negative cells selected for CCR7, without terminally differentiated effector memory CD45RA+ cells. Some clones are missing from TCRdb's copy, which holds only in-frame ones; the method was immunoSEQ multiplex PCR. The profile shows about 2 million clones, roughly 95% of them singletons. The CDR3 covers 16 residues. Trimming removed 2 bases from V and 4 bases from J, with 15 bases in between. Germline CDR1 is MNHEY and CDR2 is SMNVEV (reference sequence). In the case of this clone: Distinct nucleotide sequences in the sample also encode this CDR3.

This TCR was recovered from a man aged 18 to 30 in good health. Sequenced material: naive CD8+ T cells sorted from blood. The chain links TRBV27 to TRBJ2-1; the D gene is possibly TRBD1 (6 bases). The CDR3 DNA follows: TGTGCCAGCAGTTTAACGGGCGGCAGGGGTTACAATGAGCAGTTCTTC. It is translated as CASSLTGGRGYNEQFF.